The next 11 T cell receptor beta chains were all read from a single sample in a study of cytomegalovirus exposure and HLA in healthy donors. It was with 60 Vbeta and 13 Jbeta primers that the PCR ran. TCRdb's table, derived via immunoSEQ multiplex PCR, lists solely in-frame clones and lacks some. Of 110,000 to 150,000 clones listed, about 75% were seen once; the top ten hold 1.5% to 2%. What was sequenced was PBMCs. Source of these receptors: a woman aged 25 to 39 in good health and CMV-seronegative.

The rearrangement joins TRBV9 to TRBJ1-1; D is unclear. Germline CDR1 SGDLS, CDR2 YYNGEE. With 0 bases removed from V and 1 base from J, the gap between germline ends came to 7 bases. The CDR3 runs 14 residues. CDR3 region: CASSVDSTNTEAFF. CDR3 coding DNA: TGTGCCAGCAGCGTAGATAGCACGAACACTGAAGCTTTCTTT.

This clone appeared once. The chain is built from TRBV2 and TRBJ2-5, with a tentative D call TRBD1 (6 bases). The germline V and J ends were trimmed by 7 bases and 0 bases, with 9 bases remaining between them. Germline V lookup: CDR1 SNHLY, CDR2 FYNNEI. This CDR3 spans 13 amino acids. CDR3 loop: CASKGVHQETQYF. CDR3 bases: TGTGCCAGCAAGGGGGTTCACCAAGAGACCCAGTACTTC.

J is TRBJ1-2 and V is TRBV27; D perhaps matches TRBD1 (6 bases). The V gene's germline CDR1 is MNHEY and CDR2 SMNVEV (reference sequence). The V end lost 2 bases, the J end lost 4 bases, and 14 bases lay between the germline ends. The CDR3 has 15 amino acids. This CDR3 reads CASSLAGAQGYGYTF. The CDR3 DNA reads TGTGCCAGCAGTTTAGCGGGGGCGCAGGGCTATGGCTACACCTTC.

The chain couples TRBV6-5 to TRBJ2-5; D perhaps matches TRBD1 (6 bases). The CDR3 is made up of 14 amino acids. Germline CDR1 reads MNHEY; CDR2 reads SVGAGI. The V end lost 3 bases, the J end lost 5 bases, and 13 bases lay between the germline ends. CDR3 DNA: TGTGCCAGCAGTTATATCAGGGGCGGGGAGACCCAGTACTTC. This translates into CASSYIRGGETQYF.

This clone was counted once. The CDR3 DNA reads as TGTGCCAGCAGAACGTCGGGACAGCCACTTTATAGCAATCAGCCCCAGCATTTT. Amino acids: CASRTSGQPLYSNQPQHF. V usage is TRBV6-8 and J usage is TRBJ1-5; 7 bases are shared with TRBD1. The CDR3 extends over 18 amino acids. Trimming took 6 bases from V and 0 from J; bases not matched to a gene: 14. Per germline, CDR1 MNHGY and CDR2 SAAAGT.

The chain employs TRBV2 and TRBJ1-4, with 7 positions matching TRBD1. Germline CDR1 SNHLY, CDR2 FYNNEI. J lost 0 bases, V lost 5 bases, and 15 bases had no gene match. The CDR3 spans 19 residues. CDR3 nucleotides: TGTGCCAGCAGTATGTCAACAGGGGCCGATTCGTCAACTAATGAAAAACTGTTTTTT. This gives the protein CASSMSTGADSSTNEKLFF.

The chain recombines TRBV6-1 with TRBJ2-6, with D hard to call. The CDR3 consists of 16 residues. Germline CDR1 and CDR2: MNHNS and SASEGT. V lost 0 bases and J lost 3, with 9 bases in between. The CDR3 coding sequence is TGTGCCAGCAGTGAAGCTGCCGCCGGTGGGGCCAACGTCCTGACTTTC. Its translation is CASSEAAAGGANVLTF.

The rearrangement links TRBV18 to TRBJ2-7; maybe TRBD1 (6 bases). Germline V gene lookup returns CDR1 KGHSH and CDR2 LQKENI. The CDR3 is made up of 14 amino acids. V was trimmed by 3 bases and J by 5 bases, leaving 14 bases between them. The CDR3 bases are TGTGCCAGCTCACCTCCAACCGACAGGAACGAGCAGTACTTC. This codes for CASSPPTDRNEQYF.

V is TRBV30 and J is TRBJ1-2, with no clear D. In germline, CDR1 is GTSNPN, CDR2 SVGIG (reference sequence). The V end lost 3 bases, the J end lost 8 bases, and 10 bases lay between the germline ends. CDR3 length: 11 residues. CDR3 residues: CAWSSGVGYTF. The CDR3 DNA is TGTGCCTGGAGCTCCGGGGTCGGCTACACCTTC.

Here the CDR3 reads CASSIGRNTDTQYF. CDR3 DNA: TGTGCCAGTAGTATTGGGAGGAACACAGATACGCAGTATTTT. The V gene is TRBV19, the J gene TRBJ2-3; the D gene is possibly TRBD2 (6 bases). Germline-derived CDR1 and CDR2 are LNHDA and SQIVND (reference sequence). V dropped 3 bases and J dropped 2 bases, with 9 bases sitting between them. This CDR3 contains 14 residues.

As for this clone: The same CDR3 can be traced to other DNA sequences in this sample. The V gene is TRBV5-1, the J gene TRBJ1-3; D not resolved. V was cut by 4 bases and J by 0 bases, with 8 bases left in between. The CDR3 runs to 14 residues. Per the germline V gene, CDR1 is SGHRS and CDR2 is YFSETQ. This chain's CDR3 is CASSPDNSGNTIYF. Here the CDR3 DNA reads TGCGCCAGCAGCCCCGACAACTCTGGAAACACCATATATTTT.